This T cell receptor (beta chain) was recovered during a study of cytomegalovirus exposure and HLA in healthy donors (dated by TCRdb to about 2017). For the wider study: According to an earlier analysis of several hundred of the donors, 150 million to 200 million T cells yielded 100 million or so unique TCR beta sequences and approximately 280 Gb of sequence data. About 300 gigabases of sequencing data and 70 million to 100 million unique TCR sequences made up an early release that covered nearly 650 HLA-typed donors. Of the roughly 390 genotyped donors, approximately 83% fell in the genetic ancestry cluster associated with self-reported Caucasian donors. The study aimed to test whether signatures of past pathogen exposure could be identified by cataloging public T cell receptors. The study profiled the T cell repertoires of hundreds of subjects by immunosequencing and related them to cytomegalovirus serostatus. In addition to the first cohort of approximately 650 subjects, a separate validation cohort of some 120 different subjects was used. High-throughput TCR immunosequencing, statistical association of individual TCRs with disease status, and machine learning were combined to predict cytomegalovirus infection status. A later analysis re-analyzed previously published TCR beta repertoires from several hundred donors and added high-resolution HLA genotyping to study TCR occurrence patterns. The later analysis used no new phenotypic data to find candidate immune exposures, relying instead on TCR beta sequences and their occurrence across donors. To decide whether each TCR beta V gene segment behaved as functional or pseudogenic, an earlier analysis of nearly 600 of the donors relied on high-throughput TCR beta sequencing. Donor age, sex, ethnicity and CMV serostatus were compiled together with the repertoire data. A later genetic analysis used genome-wide SNP genotypes for about 60% of the roughly 700 donors, treating that subset as a discovery cohort. Every discovery cohort repertoire had been produced on one sequencing platform. HLA typing covered class I and class II loci at four-digit resolution. The number of typed donors differed by locus: 629-630 for A, B, C, DRB1 and DQB1; approximately 530 for DQA1; 606 for DPA1; and some 470 for DPB1. Several DR-DQ haplotypes were handled as single units for association and clustering because linkage in the cohort was strong. On average, roughly 240,000 unique TCR beta nucleotide sequences were sequenced per donor among 398 genotyped donors of the cohort, with 15% to 20% of those sequences being non-productive.

Study-wide conclusions, independent of this receptor: The study listed 164 TCR beta chains as associated with cytomegalovirus. In a later analysis, several top co-occurrence clusters were reported to appear linked to parvovirus B19, influenza, CMV and Epstein-Barr virus. A later genetic analysis reported fewer N-insertions in productive TCRs among donors in an Asian-associated ancestry cluster than the roughly 720-donor mean. In a later analysis, HLA-associated TCR beta chains were found to be more clonally expanded and to have lower generation probabilities than equally common non-associated chains. The classifier was reported to diagnose cytomegalovirus status with high specificity and sensitivity in both the original cohort and the validation cohort. A further reported finding was that TCR beta sequences accurately predicted the HLA-A and HLA-B alleles for most subjects in the first cohort. The sequencing pipeline was judged likely to have produced a cluster of highly shared sequence variants as a technical artifact. Sequencing depth was assumed to be roughly uniform across donors in the presence/absence analyses, though that assumption may not hold. CMV serostatus was the only immune exposure information available for the cohort. A later analysis associated about 18,000 TCR beta sequences with specific HLA alleles at a false discovery rate of 0.05. Correlated functional status among segregating V segments might be attributable to linkage disequilibrium, but an unknown experimental factor could not be ruled out. Most TCR sequences were observed very rarely across donors, whereas some public TCRs were present in many individuals. V-gene and J-gene trimming of TCR beta chains was associated with a missense DCLRE1C variant in a later genetic analysis, and the association was replicated in an independent cohort. The cohort was sequenced for TCR beta chains only, and without alpha or paired-chain data the features that could be detected were limited. The authors suggested that the approach could potentially be generalized to other disease states and immunological phenotypes. According to a later analysis, most CMV-associated TCR beta chains appeared to be HLA-restricted, and the HLA associations seemed to be driven largely by CMV exposure. In vitro tests confirmed that a few of the cytomegalovirus-associated TCR beta chains recognize cytomegalovirus antigens. Strong co-occurrence of HLA alleles, especially DR and DQ, made assigning TCR associations to individual alleles difficult. The earlier analysis of a few hundred of the donors excluded some 15 rarely observed V segments, including chromosome 9 orphons, because counts were too low. In a later analysis, TCR association rates were found to vary across HLA loci, with the most associated TCRs seen for DRB1 alleles and the fewest for HLA-C alleles. Because some donors lacked HLA typing at each locus, the association tests relied only on the typed subset. Some IMGT-functional V segments, including TRBV6-2 and TRBV6-3, could not be distinguished by the 87-base-pair reads and were therefore excluded. In an earlier analysis of a few hundred of the donors, most TCR beta V segments were observed in productive rearrangements about 87% or about 30% of the time, broadly matching IMGT annotations.

Library preparation used the immunoSEQ multiplex PCR assay. For the multiplex PCR, a mixture combining 60 forward primers for TCR Vbeta segments and 13 reverse primers for TCR Jbeta segments was used. The CDR3 region of rearranged TCR beta genes was amplified from genomic DNA by a multiplex PCR assay. On the Illumina HiSeq System, the amplified TCR beta libraries were sequenced as 87-base-pair reads. On the study's bioinformatics: A later analysis counted tens of millions of unique TCR beta chains across the 550 to 800 repertoires, and some 11 million of these chains were shared by at least two donors. Raw reads were error-corrected and collapsed into unique sequences with a nearest-neighbor algorithm that merged closely related sequences to remove PCR and sequencing errors. V, D and J gene segments were assigned by aligning CDR3 sequences to IMGT reference sequences. For a sequence to be retained, a match of at least six nucleotides to both a V gene segment and a J gene segment was required. Rearrangements were called productive when the CDR3 lacked stop codons and stayed in frame with V and J; all others were non-productive. CDR3 was defined according to IMGT convention as the region running from the second conserved V-encoded cysteine to the conserved J-encoded phenylalanine. The earlier analysis of about 620 of the donors excluded sequences that lacked an unambiguous match to a single V gene segment. In an earlier analysis of 500 to 750 of the donors, V segments were called functional above 56.7% productive rearrangements and were called segregating when the between-donor standard deviation exceeded 5%. A statistical classification framework was developed to diagnose cytomegalovirus status using the catalog of TCR beta chain sequences. In a later analysis, TCR nucleotide sequences were compared against IMGT/GENE-DB human TR gene sequences so that V and J genes could be assigned. The TCRdist pipeline was used in a later analysis to assign CDR3 sequences and most-parsimonious VDJ recombination scenarios. In a later analysis, each TCR beta chain was defined by its CDR3 amino acid sequence together with its V-gene family, and reads lacking a unique V-gene family were excluded. As a way to deal with suspected cross-contamination and a sequencing artifact, a later analysis dropped approximately 570 nucleotide sequences that were highly shared and had low generation probability. In a later analysis, a clonal expansion index for each public chain was calculated from normalized within-repertoire ranks of inferred template counts. In a later analysis, generation probabilities were computed using a VDJ recombination model fitted to out-of-frame rearrangements, and the results were checked against IGoR. Hypergeometric tests were used in a later analysis to score TCR-TCR, TCR-HLA and TCR-CMV co-occurrence, with a repertoire-size bias correction applied to the TCR pairs. False discovery rates were estimated in a later analysis by permuting HLA or CMV assignments 20 times. In a later analysis, co-occurring TCRs were grouped using DBSCAN, with TCRdist sequence similarity added in when clustering inside HLA-allele-positive subsets. Co-occurrence clustering excluded repertoires with fewer than 30,000 or more than 120,000 public chains, plus five with anomalous nucleotide sharing. The table comes from immuneACCESS by way of TCRdb, which keeps in-frame sequences with V and J called. Part of the clones is missing from these tables; in studies checked, under half for an unresolved V gene and the rest for unknown reasons. That table furnishes V, J and clone size, whereas the DNA furnished D and trimming. For this sample the table gives 200,000 to 250,000 clones, of which 70% to 90% were detected only once. 1.3% of the sample is in the top ten clones.

Remarks on this clone: The specificity of this receptor is unknown. No per-base quality is available; no much larger clone lies one base away.

The cohort comprised some 680 healthy bone marrow donors. At the time of sampling, all cohort members were nominally healthy, though unrecorded immune exposures were likely present. Of the approximately 610 cohort members, roughly 300 had positive CMV serostatus and 350 to 450 had negative CMV serostatus, and CMV serostatus was not recorded for the donor. A peripheral blood sample was collected from each donor, and TCR beta sequencing was performed on peripheral blood mononuclear cells. The Qiagen DNeasy Blood Extraction Kit was used to extract genomic DNA from the blood cell samples. The CDR3, from cysteine to phenylalanine, totals 14 residues. Only the CDR3 DNA is retained, 42 bases long and in frame from the first base. The germline V gene (reference sequence) specifies MNHEY as CDR1 and SMNVEV as CDR2. V lost 0 bases and J lost 8 bases; the stretch between them is 11 bases long.

This receptor was taken from a human donor in good health. The material sequenced was PBMCs. The receptor chain draws on TRBV27 and TRBJ2-1; 5 matching bases give a weak D call of TRBD1. The encoded CDR3 is CASSLSVGVDEQFF. The nucleotide sequence reads TGTGCCAGCAGTTTATCGGTAGGGGTGGATGAGCAGTTCTTC.